These 16 T cell receptor beta chains were sequenced from one sample in a study of blood T cell repertoires in COVID-19 (dated by TCRdb to 2018 to 2021). Receptor amplification or capture employed the immunoSEQ multiplex PCR assay. Drawn from immuneACCESS, this table holds only the in-frame rearrangements with V and J called that TCRdb kept. Clones are partly lost; checked studies trace under half to an unresolved V gene and leave the rest unexplained. The sample table records over 100,000 clones; 80% of these occur just once. Around 16% of the sample goes to the ten largest clones. The source material was peripheral blood. Receptors were obtained from a man aged 55-75 years with active or convalescent COVID-19.

This chain uses TRBV7-8 with TRBJ1-1; D may be TRBD1 (6 bases). The CDR3 is 13 residues long. Trimming left V 5 bases short and J 5 bases short, with 12 bases between. Germline CDR1 is SGHVS and CDR2 is FQNEAQ. This chain's CDR3 is CASSEGVKTEAFF. The CDR3 region has the DNA TGTGCCAGCAGCGAGGGGGTCAAGACTGAAGCTTTCTTT.

The chain links TRBV7-3 to TRBJ2-3; D uncertain. The V end lost 1 base, the J end lost 0 bases, and 5 bases lay between the germline ends. Germline V gene data show CDR1 as SGHTA and CDR2 as FQGTGA. The CDR3 has 14 amino acids. CDR3 protein: CASSLMASTDTQYF. The CDR3 coding sequence is TGTGCCAGCAGCTTAATGGCTAGCACAGATACGCAGTATTTT.

The V call is TRBV6-5, the J call TRBJ2-1; 8 nucleotides line up with TRBD2. This CDR3 contains 14 residues. In germline, CDR1 is MNHEY, CDR2 SVGAGI. Unmatched junction bases numbered 11, after V lost 7 bases and J lost 9 bases. CDR3 residues: CASKFSGIGGEQFF. The CDR3 DNA sequence: TGTGCCAGCAAGTTTAGCGGGATAGGGGGTGAGCAGTTCTTC.

This chain uses TRBV7-2 with TRBJ1-4; TRBD1 matches 7 bases. After removal of 5 bases from V and 7 bases from J, the junction contained 7 bases not matched to a gene. Germline V gene data show CDR1 as SGHTA and CDR2 as FQGNSA. The CDR3 totals 14 residues. In DNA form, the CDR3 reads TGTGCCAGCAGCGCGGTAGGGGGCGGTGAAAAACTGTTTTTT. It specifies CASSAVGGGEKLFF.

The rearrangement links TRBV7-9 to TRBJ2-7; the D gene is possibly TRBD2 (6 bases). Germline V gives CDR1 SEHNR, CDR2 FQNEAQ (reference sequence). Trimming pared 5 bases from V and 4 bases from J, leaving 18 bases between. This CDR3 has 15 amino acids. CDR3 nucleotides: TGTGCCAGCAGCGAGGGAGCGGGTGCTTATTACGAGCAGTACTTC. This translates into CASSEGAGAYYEQYF.

The gene calls are TRBV5-1 and TRBJ2-7; D perhaps matches TRBD1 (6 bases). With 4 bases removed from V and 4 bases from J, the gap between germline ends came to 15 bases. The CDR3 is 14 amino acids. Germline assignment: CDR1 SGHRS and CDR2 YFSETQ. Here the CDR3 reads CASSVQGPGYEQYF. CDR3 coding DNA: TGCGCCAGCAGCGTACAGGGACCGGGGTACGAGCAGTACTTC.

V gene TRBV2 combines with J gene TRBJ1-2, with a weak D call TRBD1 (6 bases). Trimming left V 5 bases short and J 8 bases short, with 12 bases between. This CDR3 is built from 12 residues. CDR1 and CDR2 from the germline V gene are SNHLY and FYNNEI. The CDR3 DNA sequence: TGTGCCAGCAGTCTGGGGGCAGGAGGCTACACCTTC. Protein product: CASSLGAGGYTF.

This clone was observed once. The V call is TRBV9, the J call TRBJ2-3; 8 bases align to TRBD1. CDR3 length: 16 amino acids. Germline lookup yields CDR1 SGDLS and CDR2 YYNGEE. Losses at the gene ends were 3 bases for V and 2 bases for J; bases not matched to a gene: 8. Here the CDR3 DNA reads TGTGCCAGCAGCGCGCAGGGGGCCCCTTACACAGATACGCAGTATTTT. It codes for CASSAQGAPYTDTQYF.

This rearrangement joins TRBV11-3 to TRBJ1-2; the match to TRBD1 covers 7 bases. The CDR3 consists of 17 residues. Germline V gives CDR1 SGHNT, CDR2 YENEEA. V shed 5 bases, J shed 0 bases, and the junction held 12 bases outside the gene matches. The CDR3 coding sequence is TGTGCCAGCAGCCTTCGGACAGGTGGTGATTCTAACTATGGCTACACCTTC. Translation gives CASSLRTGGDSNYGYTF.

This clone was observed a handful of times. The genes are TRBV2 and TRBJ2-3; D is unresolved. The V gene's germline CDR1 is SNHLY and CDR2 FYNNEI. CDR3 length: 13 residues. The V gene lost 7 bases and the J gene lost 0 bases, with 8 bases spanning the gap. CDR3 coding DNA: TGTGCCAGCAATCTGCGCAGCACAGATACGCAGTATTTT. Translating it yields CASNLRSTDTQYF.

This clone occurred many times. The chain recombines TRBV19 with TRBJ2-1; D perhaps matches TRBD2 (6 bases). This CDR3 is built from 17 residues. Germline loops: CDR1 LNHDA, CDR2 SQIVND (reference sequence). Trimming removed 11 bases from V and 0 bases from J, with 23 bases in between. CDR3 sequence reads: CALPGVRDCGSYNEQFF. The CDR3 coding sequence is TGTGCCCTCCCGGGGGTAAGGGATTGTGGCTCCTACAATGAGCAGTTCTTC.

Only a few counts were recorded for this clone. The chain links TRBV6-6 to TRBJ1-5, with D maybe TRBD1 (6 bases). Trimming stripped 7 bases from V and 7 bases from J, with 14 bases between. CDR1 is MNHNY and CDR2 is SVGAGI in the germline V gene (reference sequence). The CDR3 is 13 residues long. DNA for the CDR3: TGTGCCAGCACCAACAGGGCGGTGCAGCCCCAGCATTTT. Translated, it gives CASTNRAVQPQHF.

The chain joins TRBV27 to TRBJ2-1; 10 bases map to TRBD2. The CDR3 consists of 15 residues. After removal of 11 bases from V and 8 bases from J, the junction contained 15 bases not matched to a gene. Germline V gives CDR1 MNHEY, CDR2 SMNVEV (reference sequence). The CDR3 coding sequence is TGTGCCTCCAAAGGAAGCGGGAGGGCCATCGATGAGCAGTTCTTC. Translation gives CASKGSGRAIDEQFF.

The chain couples TRBV7-8 to TRBJ2-7; TRBD1 aligns across 9 bases. The trim removed 2 bases at V and 1 base at J, leaving 9 bases unmatched. The CDR3 covers 17 residues. The V gene's germline CDR1 is SGHVS and CDR2 FQNEAQ. The CDR3 spells CASSLWGRGTGSYEQYF. CDR3 DNA sequence: TGTGCCAGCAGCTTATGGGGTAGGGGGACAGGGTCCTACGAGCAGTACTTC.

The chain uses TRBV19 and TRBJ2-2; 9 bases align to TRBD2. With 6 bases clipped from V and 6 bases from J, the junction kept 14 bases outside the gene matches. Germline loops: CDR1 LNHDA, CDR2 SQIVND (reference sequence). The CDR3 length is 17 residues. The CDR3 nucleotides are TGTGCCAGTAGCAGCAGGAAAACTCGACTAGCGGCCGGGGAGCTGTTTTTT. Its protein product is CASSSRKTRLAAGELFF.

The chain links TRBV7-9 to TRBJ2-3, with a tentative D call TRBD2 (6 bases). Germline CDR1 reads SEHNR; CDR2 reads FQNEAQ (reference sequence). The CDR3 loop spans 14 amino acids. Trimming removed 3 bases at V and 4 bases at J, with 11 bases between. The CDR3 coding sequence is TGTGCCAGCAGCTTTCGCGGGAATCCAGATACGCAGTATTTT. This encodes CASSFRGNPDTQYF.